A selection of T cell receptor beta chains follows, all from one sample in a study of T cell responses to AZD1222 COVID-19 vaccine. Using immunoSEQ multiplex PCR, the repertoire was profiled, and TCRdb retains in-frame clones only, with some absent. The sample shows some 120,000 clones, roughly nine tenths of them seen only once. The sample in question was peripheral blood, obtained 28 days after the second AZD1222 dose. The receptors come from an adult who received the AZD1222 COVID-19 vaccine. Both conserved end residues are part of each CDR3.

CASSLVRGGGKETQYF	TRBV7-8	TRBJ2-5
CASRTTSLGADTQYF	TRBV2	TRBJ2-3
CASSVGQGTTYEQYF	TRBV9	TRBJ2-7
CSAIKRGEQFF	TRBV20-1	TRBJ2-1
CASIPDKYNEQFF	TRBV6-6	TRBJ2-1
CASSEGNVGQYF	TRBV28	TRBJ2-7
CASSQSLGTGTNYGYTF	TRBV4-1	TRBJ1-2
CASSLRAGGLYNEQFF	TRBV11-3	TRBJ2-1
CASNRGHRDSYGYTF	TRBV9	TRBJ1-2
CASGGNQPQHF	TRBV2	TRBJ1-5
CASSSGQPQHF	TRBV7-2	TRBJ1-5
CASSAESGSTQYF	TRBV27	TRBJ2-3
CASSVAGGSYNEQFF	TRBV2	TRBJ2-1
CASSLVGGPDWQYF	TRBV27	TRBJ2-7
CASSLMGGTDTQYF	TRBV7-3	TRBJ2-3
CASSTDRQSNQPQHF	TRBV27	TRBJ1-5
CASSPSIVSGIRTDTQYF	TRBV18	TRBJ2-3
CASSLLGTEQYF	TRBV5-1	TRBJ2-7
CASSQRFLGQVDEKLFF	TRBV4-2	TRBJ1-4
CACRQGVEIDTQYF	TRBV30	TRBJ2-3
CASSAYSGTGFFSEAFF	TRBV9	TRBJ1-1
CASSDTGTDFTDTQYF	TRBV25-1	TRBJ2-3
CASSLGGEQGTGYTF	TRBV28	TRBJ1-2
CASSSGGQGQETQYF	TRBV5-1	TRBJ2-5
CASSEASGGSNEQFF	TRBV6-1	TRBJ2-1
CASSLMANSNTEAFF	TRBV7-3	TRBJ1-1
CAWTTTSSYNEQFF	TRBV30	TRBJ2-1
CASSVESYNEQFF	TRBV9	TRBJ2-1
CASSFSNVLGQFF	TRBV7-2	TRBJ2-1
CASTCGQGNTEAFF	TRBV21-1	TRBJ1-1
CASSPPGQGFSGANVLTF	TRBV18	TRBJ2-6
CASSPRDRVGSYEQYF	TRBV3-1/TRBV3-2	TRBJ2-7
CASSTRSFEGYTF	TRBV27	TRBJ1-2
CASSERGTSSYNEQFF	TRBV2	TRBJ2-1
CASSLVSRSDSPLHF	TRBV7-8	TRBJ1-6
CASSGGNTMNTEAFF	TRBV28	TRBJ1-1
CSVVGQGYTGELFF	TRBV29-1	TRBJ2-2
CASRRRSGNQPQHF	TRBV28	TRBJ1-5
CSVMPEGLSETQYF	TRBV29-1	TRBJ2-5
CAWSHTGGSSPLHF	TRBV30	TRBJ1-6
CASGDRGNYGYTF	TRBV19	TRBJ1-2
CASSDGRVGNTGELFF	TRBV25-1	TRBJ2-2
CASSETSGREEQYF	TRBV6-1	TRBJ2-7
CASQGDTEAFF	TRBV10-3	TRBJ1-1
CASSLGQALEQYF	TRBV11-2	TRBJ2-7
CASSLTSNTEAFF	TRBV3-1/TRBV3-2	TRBJ1-1
CASKGMNTGELFF	TRBV19	TRBJ2-2
CASSPGRAKNIQYF	TRBV3-1/TRBV3-2	TRBJ2-4
CASSLEGAGEKLFF	TRBV5-1	TRBJ1-4
CASRLTPTGELFF	TRBV27	TRBJ2-2
CASSVARSTEAFF	TRBV9	TRBJ1-1
CASSLGAVSQPQHF	TRBV27	TRBJ1-5